Presented here are 25 T cell receptor beta chains from one specimen sequenced in a study of immune evolution from preneoplasia to lung adenocarcinoma. Libraries were prepared by immunoSEQ multiplex PCR; TCRdb keeps only in-frame clonotypes and omits some of them. The sample records some 3,300 clones, almost 50% being singletons. The sample taken for sequencing was FFPE normal lung tissue adjacent to the tumor. Receptors originate from a person aged 50-59 years with lung adenocarcinoma.

The CDR3 spells CASSSGAGGQETQYF. The CDR3 coding sequence is TGCGCCAGCAGCTCGGGAGCGGGAGGACAAGAGACCCAGTACTTC. The gene calls are TRBV5-1 and TRBJ2-5; TRBD2 matches at 9 bases. V shed 3 bases and J 2 bases; nucleotides not matched to a gene: 5. CDR3 size: 15 residues. Germline CDR1 and CDR2: SGHRS and YFSETQ.

The rearrangement joins TRBV2 to TRBJ1-5; perhaps TRBD1 as D (6 bases). Trimming shortened V by 7 bases and J by 0 bases, and 19 bases separated the two germline ends. CDR1 and CDR2 (germline): SNHLY, FYNNEI. The CDR3 contains 17 residues. CDR3 nucleotides: TGTGCCAGCACCGAACAGGGAGTCGGTTATAGCAATCAGCCCCAGCATTTT. Translated, it gives CASTEQGVGYSNQPQHF.

A few counts support this clone. This rearrangement joins TRBV6-4 to TRBJ2-7; 12 nucleotides agree with TRBD2. Germline CDR1 reads MRHNA; CDR2 reads SNTAGT. The CDR3 runs 13 residues. The V gene end was trimmed by 5 bases and the J gene end by 12 bases; junction bases not matched to a gene: 8. The CDR3 sequence is CASSPLAGGPTYF. For the CDR3, the DNA is TGTGCCAGCAGTCCTCTAGCGGGAGGGCCGACGTACTTC.

This clone was detected a few times. The V gene is TRBV5-1, the J gene TRBJ1-4; D not certain. The V and J ends lost 6 bases and 0 bases respectively, with 15 bases between them. The CDR3 is 16 amino acids. CDR1 is SGHRS, CDR2 YFSETQ, per germline. CDR3 nucleotide sequence: TGCGCCAGCACACAAGAACCCGGGGCAACTAATGAAAAACTGTTTTTT. This encodes CASTQEPGATNEKLFF.

The chain employs TRBV28 and TRBJ2-3; 9 nucleotides align to TRBD2. The CDR3 covers 15 residues. Germline loops: CDR1 MDHEN, CDR2 SYDVKM. The V segment lost 2 bases and the J segment 2 bases; nucleotides outside the gene matches: 2. This chain's CDR3 is CASSLAGGHTDTQYF. CDR3 in DNA: TGTGCCAGCAGTTTAGCGGGAGGGCACACAGATACGCAGTATTTT.

A few counts support this clone. The V call is TRBV28, the J call TRBJ2-1; TRBD1 matches at 9 bases. The germline V gene encodes CDR1 MDHEN and CDR2 SYDVKM. CDR3 length: 15 amino acids. With V trimmed by 5 bases and J by 2 bases, 4 bases remained unmatched. The CDR3 here is CASSPGQGAYNEQFF. Written as DNA, the CDR3 is TGTGCCAGCAGTCCGGGACAGGGCGCCTACAATGAGCAGTTCTTC.

The chain carries TRBV4-2 and TRBJ2-7; no clear D. Germline CDR1 and CDR2: LGHNA and YNFKEQ. This CDR3 has 17 residues. Trimming stripped 0 bases from V and 1 base from J, with 16 bases between. The CDR3 bases are TGTGCCAGCAGCCAAGATCCTCATACAGACTCGTCCTACGAGCAGTACTTC. Encoded protein: CASSQDPHTDSSYEQYF.

The chain has TRBV2 and TRBJ2-5, with D possibly being TRBD1 (7 bases). Germline CDR1 SNHLY, CDR2 FYNNEI. V gave up 4 bases and J gave up 4 bases, with 19 bases separating them. The CDR3 runs 16 residues. As DNA, the CDR3 is TGTGCCAGCAGTGGACAGGGAGGAGGCAAGAGAGAGACCCAGTACTTC. Encoded protein: CASSGQGGGKRETQYF.

The V call is TRBV4-1, the J call TRBJ2-7; D is uncertain. CDR3 length equals 13 residues. V was clipped by 1 base and J by 6 bases, with 10 bases between them. From germline, CDR1 is MGHRA and CDR2 YSYEKL. The CDR3 DNA is TGCGCCAGCAGCCAAGGTCGGCAGGCCGAGCAGTACTTC. This translates into CASSQGRQAEQYF.

This clone was detected once. J is TRBJ1-1 and V is TRBV10-2; 7 positions agree with TRBD1. The CDR3 contains 14 residues. The V segment lost 6 bases and the J segment 4 bases; nucleotides outside the gene matches: 8. Germline loops: CDR1 WSHSY, CDR2 SAAADI. CDR3 protein: CASSPTRQGTEAFF. CDR3 DNA: TGCGCCAGCAGCCCTACCCGACAGGGCACTGAAGCTTTCTTT.

The V call is TRBV5-1, the J call TRBJ1-1; no definite D call. Germline V lookup: CDR1 SGHRS, CDR2 YFSETQ. This CDR3 comprises 14 residues. V shed 1 base and J shed 2 bases, with 9 bases lying between them. CDR3 coding DNA: TGCGCCAGCAGCTTGAGCTCGGGAAACACTGAAGCTTTCTTT. Its protein product is CASSLSSGNTEAFF.

This chain links TRBV30 with TRBJ1-4; weak D call: TRBD1 (5 bases). Germline CDR1 GTSNPN, CDR2 SVGIG (reference sequence). This CDR3 comprises 14 residues. V was cut by 1 base and J by 3 bases, with 9 bases left in between. The CDR3 protein is CAWSEGLANEKLFF. For the CDR3, the DNA is TGTGCCTGGAGTGAGGGACTAGCTAATGAAAAACTGTTTTTT.

This chain links TRBV7-9 with TRBJ2-7, with TRBD2 matching over 11 bases. Germline loops: CDR1 SEHNR, CDR2 FQNEAQ (reference sequence). V dropped 1 base and J dropped 3; count of bases not matched to a gene: 2. This CDR3 has 15 residues. For the CDR3, the DNA is TGTGCCAGCAGCTTAGGAGGGACTAGCGGCTACGAGCAGTACTTC. Translation: CASSLGGTSGYEQYF.

V is TRBV9 and J is TRBJ2-4; the D gene is possibly TRBD1 (5 bases). This CDR3 has 17 amino acids. V lost 0 bases, J lost 6 bases, and 19 bases lay in between. Per germline, CDR1 SGDLS and CDR2 YYNGEE. The CDR3 nucleotides are TGTGCCAGCAGCGTAGGGGGCCAATCGTTATTCCCAAACATTCAGTACTTC. Translation: CASSVGGQSLFPNIQYF. Full variable domain (missing parts from reference TRBV9 and TRBJ2-4): DSGVTQTPKHLITATGQRVTLRCSPRSGDLSVYWYQQSLDQGLQFLIQYYNGEERAKGNILERFSAQQFPDLHSELNLSSLELGDSALYFCASSVGGQSLFPNIQYFGAGTRLSVL.

V gene TRBV6-1 combines with J gene TRBJ2-3, with TRBD2 identical over 12 bases. The V gene's germline CDR1 is MNHNS and CDR2 SASEGT. The CDR3 has 15 residues. V lost 7 bases to trimming and J lost 9 bases; unmatched junction nucleotides: 11. CDR3 in amino acids: CASNSLAGGRMTQYF. For the CDR3, the DNA is TGTGCCAGCAATTCTCTAGCGGGGGGGCGTATGACGCAGTATTTT.

The chain combines TRBV5-1 with TRBJ2-5; unclear D gene. CDR1 SGHRS and CDR2 YFSETQ come from the germline V gene. V lost 0 bases and J 8 bases, leaving 11 bases between the germline ends. This CDR3 is 13 amino acids long. The DNA of the CDR3 is TGCGCCAGCAGCTTGGGACAACGTGGCACCCAGTACTTC. Translating gives CASSLGQRGTQYF.

V usage is TRBV11-3 and J usage is TRBJ2-5; D is perhaps TRBD2 (5 bases). Trimming removed 5 bases at V and 1 base at J, with 17 bases between. Germline CDR1 reads SGHNT; CDR2 reads YENEEA. The CDR3 contains 16 residues. The CDR3 loop is CASSPSPTTSQETQYF. The CDR3 DNA is TGTGCCAGCAGCCCTAGCCCTACGACAAGCCAAGAGACCCAGTACTTC.

The chain employs TRBV29-1 and TRBJ1-2, with D perhaps TRBD1 (6 bases). This CDR3 spans 13 amino acids. Germline values: CDR1 SQVTM, CDR2 ANQGSEA. V lost 3 bases and J lost 7, with 15 bases in between. The CDR3 protein is CSVDLAGAIGYTF. The CDR3 bases are TGCAGCGTTGATCTCGCGGGGGCGATTGGCTACACCTTC.

This clone was counted a few times. The chain has TRBV25-1 and TRBJ1-2; D not certain. CDR1 and CDR2 from the germline V gene are MGHDK and SYGVNS. The CDR3 sequence is 12 residues long. V lost 3 bases and J 1 base, leaving 3 bases between the germline ends. The CDR3 sequence is CASSDHNYGYTF. CDR3 in DNA: TGTGCCAGCAGTGACCATAACTATGGCTACACCTTC.

V usage is TRBV9 and J usage is TRBJ1-5; weak D call: TRBD1 (6 bases). The germline V gene encodes CDR1 SGDLS and CDR2 YYNGEE. The V gene lost 0 bases and the J gene lost 5 bases, with 12 bases spanning the gap. The CDR3 is 15 residues long. The CDR3 protein is CASSVGGRGDQPQHF. As DNA, the CDR3 is TGTGCCAGCAGCGTAGGGGGCAGGGGAGATCAGCCCCAGCATTTT.

The CDR3 nucleotides are TGTGCCAGCAGCTTAACTTCTCGGTTCTTC. Translation: CASSLTSRFF. The V and J genes are TRBV7-3 and TRBJ2-1; D not certain. Germline loops: CDR1 SGHTA, CDR2 FQGTGA. The CDR3 is made up of 10 amino acids. V was shortened by 0 bases and J by 15 bases, with 6 bases between the two germline ends.

The chain links TRBV7-9 to TRBJ1-1; D not resolved. Trimming took 0 bases from V and 11 from J, leaving 13 bases between them. CDR3 size: 13 residues. Germline V gives CDR1 SEHNR, CDR2 FQNEAQ (reference sequence). CDR3 nucleotide sequence: TGTGCCAGCAGCTTAGCGATCGAGTCCTCCGCTTTCTTT. Translating gives CASSLAIESSAFF.

This chain uses TRBV28 with TRBJ2-7; 7 bases align to TRBD2. With 8 bases clipped from V and 2 bases from J, the junction kept 12 bases outside the gene matches. The CDR3 runs to 15 residues. Germline V gene data show CDR1 as MDHEN and CDR2 as SYDVKM. The CDR3 protein is CASSPRTSWPYEQYF. The CDR3 coding sequence is TGTGCCAGCTCCCCCCGGACTAGTTGGCCCTACGAGCAGTACTTC.

The J gene is TRBJ2-7, the V gene TRBV28; D is unresolved. CDR1 and CDR2 from the germline V gene are MDHEN and SYDVKM. The germline V and J ends were trimmed by 2 bases and 3 bases, with 8 bases remaining between them. The CDR3 is 13 amino acids. The CDR3 is CASSLGWDYEQYF. The DNA of the CDR3 is TGTGCCAGCAGTTTAGGCTGGGACTACGAGCAGTACTTC.

This clone has a handful of counts. The J gene is TRBJ1-5, the V gene TRBV5-1, with 7 bases aligning to TRBD1. CDR1 and CDR2 from the germline V gene are SGHRS and YFSETQ. The ends lost 4 bases at V and 0 bases at J; junction bases unmatched: 7. CDR3 length: 16 amino acids. The CDR3 here is CASSLDRFFSNQPQHF. The CDR3 DNA follows: TGCGCCAGCAGCCTGGACAGGTTTTTTAGCAATCAGCCCCAGCATTTT.